Shown below are 11 T cell receptor beta chains from a single sample sequenced in a study of shared clonotypes between healthy human individuals. Repertoires were generated with immunoSEQ multiplex PCR, while TCRdb's copy carries only in-frame clones and drops some. The sample has about 470,000 clones; roughly 77% are singletons. The sample consisted of PBMCs. Receptors originate from a woman between 35 and 50 years old in good health. Some clones in this sample may be carry-over from other donors' samples.

This chain connects TRBV5-1 to TRBJ1-4; 8 bases align to TRBD1. V shed 4 bases and J 4 bases; nucleotides not matched to a gene: 3. The CDR3 is made up of 14 amino acids. CDR1 is SGHRS, CDR2 YFSETQ, per germline. DNA for the CDR3: TGCGCCAGCAGCACGGGACAGGATAATGAAAAACTGTTTTTT. Amino acids: CASSTGQDNEKLFF.

This rearrangement joins TRBV28 to TRBJ2-3; the D gene is possibly TRBD2 (5 bases). V lost 7 bases to trimming and J lost 4 bases, with 18 bases between them. Germline V gene lookup returns CDR1 MDHEN and CDR2 SYDVKM. This CDR3 has 15 residues. In DNA form, the CDR3 reads TGTGCCAGCAAAGGAGGTGGCCGCCCCCCAGATACGCAGTATTTT. Translated: CASKGGGRPPDTQYF.

The rearrangement joins TRBV7-8 to TRBJ1-2; 9 bases match TRBD1. The CDR3 runs 17 residues. The germline V gene encodes CDR1 SGHVS and CDR2 FQNEAQ. V lost 5 bases and J lost 4; bases outside the gene matches: 14. The CDR3 loop is CASSAVQGDRDIYGYTF. The CDR3 DNA is TGTGCCAGCAGCGCGGTACAGGGGGACAGGGATATCTATGGCTACACCTTC.

With respect to this clone: Other DNA sequences of this sample code for an identical CDR3. The V and J genes are TRBV6-1 and TRBJ2-7; D is perhaps TRBD1 (5 bases). The CDR3 runs 15 residues. Germline V gene sequence: CDR1 MNHNS, CDR2 SASEGT. The ends were cut back, 1 base at V and 0 bases at J, with 10 bases in the middle. CDR3 nucleotides: TGTGCCAGCAGTGAAGAGGGGATAAGCTCCTACGAGCAGTACTTC. Its translation: CASSEEGISSYEQYF.

V and J are TRBV5-4 and TRBJ2-5; 11 bases are shared with TRBD1. The CDR3 totals 15 residues. V gave up 6 bases and J gave up 7 bases; unmatched junction bases: 11. Germline loops: CDR1 SGHNT, CDR2 YYREEE (reference sequence). The chain's CDR3 is CASKPGQGGPRTQYF. The CDR3 DNA follows: TGTGCCAGCAAACCGGGACAGGGGGGCCCAAGGACCCAGTACTTC.

Here the CDR3 reads CASSLGADSSYEQYF. The CDR3 region has the DNA TGTGCCAGCAGTTTAGGTGCGGACAGCTCTTACGAGCAGTACTTC. The chain uses TRBV28 and TRBJ2-5, with D possibly being TRBD1 (6 bases). Matching the DNA end better, TRBJ2-7 makes the J call doubtful. Germline CDR1 reads MDHEN; CDR2 reads SYDVKM. The CDR3 covers 15 residues.

The chain is built from TRBV28 and TRBJ2-7; 9 nucleotides line up with TRBD1. The germline V gene has CDR1 MDHEN and CDR2 SYDVKM. This CDR3 comprises 15 residues. Unmatched junction bases numbered 10, after V lost 3 bases and J lost 7 bases. CDR3 coding DNA: TGTGCCAGCAGTTTTGCGACAGGGGGTTTTTTGGAGCAGTACTTC. This sequence encodes CASSFATGGFLEQYF.

About this clone: A far larger clone differs by one base, so this is likely a read error. This sequence joins TRBV28 and TRBJ1-1, with D perhaps matching TRBD1 (6 bases). The germline gives CDR1 MDHEN, CDR2 SYDVKM. The CDR3 runs 14 residues. For the CDR3, the DNA is TGTGCCACCATTGTTGGGGGACATAACATTGAAGCTTTCTTT. As protein: CATIVGGHNIEAFF.

This chain joins TRBV30 and TRBJ1-5; TRBD1 is a possible D gene (5 bases). The CDR3 length is 14 residues. Per the germline V gene, CDR1 is GTSNPN and CDR2 is SVGIG (reference sequence). The V end was cut by 2 bases, the J end by 0 bases, with 8 bases between. The CDR3 DNA reads as TGTGCCTGGAGTACGGGGGGTAGCAATCAGCCCCAGCATTTT. It codes for CAWSTGGSNQPQHF.

This clone has at least ten counts. This chain joins TRBV27 and TRBJ2-1; D is perhaps TRBD1 or TRBD2 (5 bases each). V lost 6 bases and J 13 bases, leaving 25 bases between the germline ends. Germline CDR1 MNHEY, CDR2 SMNVEV (reference sequence). The CDR3 covers 15 residues. The CDR3 is CASSPGPQSLSGQFF. In DNA form, the CDR3 reads TGTGCCAGCAGCCCGGGACCCCAAAGCCTGTCGGGACAGTTCTTC.

The chain employs TRBV5-1 and TRBJ2-7; 7 nucleotides line up with TRBD1. Trimming at V came to 6 bases and at J to 2 bases, leaving 8 bases not matched to a gene. Germline-derived CDR1 and CDR2 are SGHRS and YFSETQ. This CDR3 has 14 amino acids. CDR3 protein: CASIPGTAPYEQYF. The CDR3 DNA sequence: TGCGCCAGCATTCCTGGGACAGCTCCCTACGAGCAGTACTTC.